Following are 17 T cell receptor beta chains from one sample sequenced in a study of cytomegalovirus exposure and HLA in healthy donors. PCR employed 60 Vbeta and 13 Jbeta primers. Sequencing was performed with immunoSEQ multiplex PCR; in TCRdb, only in-frame clones are kept and a portion is missing. The sample shows around 160,000 clones, approximately 80% of them seen only once. Sample: PBMCs. These receptor sequences come from a woman between 18 and 30 years old in good health and CMV-seronegative.

CDR3 region: CASSLGWDTGTEAFF. The DNA for the CDR3 is TGTGCCAGCAGCTTGGGTTGGGACACAGGAACTGAAGCTTTCTTT. V is TRBV5-4 and J is TRBJ1-1, with D maybe TRBD1 (6 bases). The CDR3 is made up of 15 amino acids. Germline loops: CDR1 SGHNT, CDR2 YYREEE (reference sequence). Trimming took 0 bases from V and 5 from J, leaving 14 bases between them.

J is TRBJ1-1 and V is TRBV27; D call uncertain. The germline V and J ends were trimmed by 7 bases and 6 bases, with 18 bases remaining between them. Per the germline V gene, CDR1 is MNHEY and CDR2 is SMNVEV (reference sequence). This CDR3 has 14 residues. CDR3 sequence: CASKFTGATSEAFF. The DNA for the CDR3 is TGTGCCAGCAAGTTTACCGGAGCCACGTCTGAAGCTTTCTTT.

The rearrangement uses TRBV4-2 and TRBJ2-7, with 12 bases identical to TRBD2. The CDR3 is 15 residues long. CDR1 is LGHNA and CDR2 is YNFKEQ in the germline V gene. V gave up 4 bases and J gave up 2 bases; unmatched junction bases: 3. CDR3 nucleotides: TGTGCCAGCAGCCGAGGACTAGCGGGGACCTACGAGCAGTACTTC. Protein product: CASSRGLAGTYEQYF.

Comments on this clone: This CDR3 is also generated by other DNA sequences in the sample. V is TRBV28 and J is TRBJ1-5; D is undetermined. This CDR3 region has 13 residues. Germline values: CDR1 MDHEN, CDR2 SYDVKM. Trimming pared 1 base from V and 4 bases from J, leaving 5 bases between. As DNA, the CDR3 is TGTGCCAGCAGTTTATCGGGGAATCAGCCCCAGCATTTT. Protein product: CASSLSGNQPQHF.

This clone is a singleton in its sample. The chain has TRBV19 and TRBJ1-1; no reliable D call. The CDR3 is 13 amino acids. V lost 5 bases, J lost 4 bases, and 11 bases lay in between. Germline lookup yields CDR1 LNHDA and CDR2 SQIVND (reference sequence). CDR3 residues: CASSSQRGTEAFF. DNA for the CDR3: TGTGCCAGTAGTTCTCAGCGGGGCACTGAAGCTTTCTTT.

The chain carries TRBV5-1 and TRBJ1-2; tentatively, D is TRBD1 (5 bases). Trimming left V 8 bases short and J 2 bases short, with 13 bases between. The CDR3 sequence is 13 residues long. Germline V CDR1 and CDR2: SGHRS, YFSETQ. CDR3 amino acids: CASRADSNYGYTF. The CDR3 DNA reads TGCGCCAGTAGGGCCGACAGCAACTATGGCTACACCTTC.

Only one count was recorded for this clone. The chain joins TRBV4-1 to TRBJ1-4; unclear D gene. The CDR3 is 15 residues long. V was cut by 4 bases and J by 8 bases, with 17 bases left in between. Germline loops: CDR1 MGHRA, CDR2 YSYEKL. The CDR3 region has the DNA TGCGCCAGCAGCCCGGTGGTTGTTTTGAGAGAAAAACTGTTTTTT. Translated: CASSPVVVLREKLFF.

V is TRBV27 and J is TRBJ1-1; D gene unclear. This CDR3 comprises 13 residues. Trimming took 0 bases from V and 5 from J, leaving 7 bases between them. Germline V lookup: CDR1 MNHEY, CDR2 SMNVEV (reference sequence). As DNA, the CDR3 is TGTGCCAGCAGTTTATCGCGGGGAACTGAAGCTTTCTTT. Amino acid sequence: CASSLSRGTEAFF.

The chain recombines TRBV28 with TRBJ2-3; weak D call: TRBD1 (5 bases). The germline V and J ends were trimmed by 8 bases and 2 bases, with 17 bases remaining between them. This CDR3 has 15 residues. In germline, CDR1 is MDHEN, CDR2 SYDVKM. CDR3 nucleotides: TGTGCCAGCTCACCAAATAGGGGTTTCACAGATACGCAGTATTTT. Its translation: CASSPNRGFTDTQYF.

The chain combines TRBV5-1 with TRBJ1-1; D might be TRBD1 (5 bases). Trimming removed 4 bases at V and 0 bases at J, with 10 bases between. The CDR3 contains 14 residues. The germline gives CDR1 SGHRS, CDR2 YFSETQ. Written as DNA, the CDR3 is TGCGCCAGCAGCCCAGGGCGGATGAACACTGAAGCTTTCTTT. Amino acid sequence: CASSPGRMNTEAFF.

This chain uses TRBV5-6 with TRBJ1-4; 8 bases line up with TRBD1. V lost 3 bases to trimming and J lost 4 bases; unmatched junction nucleotides: 5. CDR3 size: 15 residues. Germline CDR1 reads SGHDT; CDR2 reads YYEEEE. The CDR3 nucleotides are TGTGCCAGCAGCTCTGGAGGACAGGGTAATGAAAAACTGTTTTTT. Translated: CASSSGGQGNEKLFF.

V and J are TRBV5-6 and TRBJ1-4; TRBD1 matches at 9 bases. Germline CDR1 reads SGHDT; CDR2 reads YYEEEE. This CDR3 contains 14 residues. V shed 4 bases and J 8 bases; nucleotides not matched to a gene: 6. The CDR3 region has the DNA TGTGCCAGCAGCGAACAGGGGGCCGGGGAAAAACTGTTTTTT. This translates into CASSEQGAGEKLFF.

The rearrangement joins TRBV18 to TRBJ2-4; 13 nucleotides agree with TRBD2. Germline CDR1 reads KGHSH; CDR2 reads LQKENI. The CDR3 totals 17 residues. The V and J ends lost 4 bases and 0 bases, in that order; junction bases with no gene match: 3. The CDR3 nucleotides read TGTGCCAGCTCACGGACTAGCGGGGGTGCAGCCAAAAACATTCAGTACTTC. It encodes CASSRTSGGAAKNIQYF. Together with reference TRBV18 and TRBJ2-4, the CDR3 gives the full variable domain: NAGVMQNPRHLVRRRGQEARLRCSPMKGHSHVYWYRQLPEEGLKFMVYLQKENIIDESGMPKERFSAEFPKEGPSILRIQQVVRGDSAAYFCASSRTSGGAAKNIQYFGAGTRLSVL.

This clone was seen a few times. This chain uses TRBV19 with TRBJ1-3; a possible D gene is TRBD1 (5 bases). Germline V gene sequence: CDR1 LNHDA, CDR2 SQIVND (reference sequence). The V end lost 10 bases, the J end lost 0 bases, and 10 bases lay between the germline ends. The CDR3 totals 13 residues. CDR3 in DNA: TGTGCCACTCAGGGCAGCTCTGGAAACACCATATATTTT. It codes for CATQGSSGNTIYF.

The rearrangement links TRBV19 to TRBJ2-5; possibly TRBD2 for D (6 bases). Trimming shortened V by 3 bases and J by 2 bases, and 16 bases separated the two germline ends. Germline CDR1 is LNHDA and CDR2 is SQIVND (reference sequence). The CDR3 covers 16 residues. Here the CDR3 reads CASSMGRRIIQETQYF. As DNA, the CDR3 is TGTGCCAGTAGTATGGGGAGGCGGATAATACAAGAGACCCAGTACTTC.

This clone has just one count. The J gene is TRBJ1-2, the V gene TRBV5-1, with 9 bases lining up with TRBD1. CDR1 and CDR2 (germline): SGHRS, YFSETQ. This CDR3 has 16 amino acids. Trimming removed 3 bases from V and 4 bases from J; junction bases left unmatched: 10. CDR3: CASSSLPGQGAYGYTF. The CDR3 nucleotides read TGCGCCAGCAGCTCCCTGCCGGGACAGGGTGCCTATGGCTACACCTTC.

V and J are TRBV27 and TRBJ2-1, with 8 bases identical to TRBD2. CDR3 length: 16 amino acids. Germline CDR1 and CDR2: MNHEY and SMNVEV (reference sequence). V lost 0 bases to trimming and J lost 4 bases; unmatched junction nucleotides: 5. This chain's CDR3 is CASSLSVAGPYNEQFF. The CDR3 coding sequence is TGTGCCAGCAGTTTATCAGTAGCGGGACCGTACAATGAGCAGTTCTTC.